This T cell receptor (beta chain) derives from a study of cytomegalovirus exposure and HLA in healthy donors. Whole-study results and caveats: In most subjects, TCR beta sequences reportedly gave accurate predictions of HLA-A and HLA-B alleles. V- and J-gene trimming in TCR beta was tied to a missense DCLRE1C variant by an analysis performed later. Some TCR beta chains (164 of them) were listed as cytomegalovirus-associated. Evidence from a later analysis indicated that most CMV-associated TCR beta chains looked HLA-restricted.

In germline, CDR1 is SNHLY, CDR2 FYNNEI. CDR3 length equals 14 residues. Germline trimming cut 4 bases from V and 6 bases from J; bases unmatched to any gene: 1. Primers: 60 Vbeta forward and 13 Jbeta reverse. The assay was immunoSEQ multiplex PCR, and TCRdb's table has in-frame clones only and misses some. This table has about 200,000 clones, more than 60% appearing once. Note on this clone: Its specificity is unknown.

The clonotype originates from a middle-aged man in good health and CMV-seronegative. The chain joins TRBV2 to TRBJ2-1, with 12 bases matching TRBD2. The sequencing sample was made of PBMCs. For the CDR3, the DNA is TGTGCCAGCAGTGGACTAGCGGGAGTCAATGAGCAGTTCTTC. Translating it yields CASSGLAGVNEQFF.